This record looks at one T cell receptor (beta chain) sequence and its context. This CDR3 contains 15 residues. V lost 2 bases to trimming and J lost 8 bases; unmatched junction nucleotides: 7. Germline CDR1 SNHLY, CDR2 FYNNEI. In the original workflow: Estimates of nucleated cell counts were drawn from the amplification of reference gene primers. Measured with immunoSEQ multiplex PCR; TCRdb has only the in-frame clones, and not every one. That table furnishes V, J and clone size, whereas the DNA furnished D and trimming. The data contain under 130,000 clones, approximately 80% of them singletons. The data originate from a study of blood T cell repertoires in COVID-19. Study summary: The samples span acute and convalescent COVID-19 from the United States, Italy and Spain. The analysed material was cDNA or gDNA that came from T cells, B-cell-depleted T cells, or PBMCs.

Sequencing input: peripheral blood. J is TRBJ2-1 and V is TRBV2, with TRBD2 matching 9 bases. This receptor was obtained from a man of 80 years or more with acute or convalescent COVID-19. The CDR3 spells CASSEPAGGVYEQFF. The DNA of the CDR3 is TGTGCCAGCAGTGAACCCGCGGGAGGGGTATATGAGCAGTTCTTC.